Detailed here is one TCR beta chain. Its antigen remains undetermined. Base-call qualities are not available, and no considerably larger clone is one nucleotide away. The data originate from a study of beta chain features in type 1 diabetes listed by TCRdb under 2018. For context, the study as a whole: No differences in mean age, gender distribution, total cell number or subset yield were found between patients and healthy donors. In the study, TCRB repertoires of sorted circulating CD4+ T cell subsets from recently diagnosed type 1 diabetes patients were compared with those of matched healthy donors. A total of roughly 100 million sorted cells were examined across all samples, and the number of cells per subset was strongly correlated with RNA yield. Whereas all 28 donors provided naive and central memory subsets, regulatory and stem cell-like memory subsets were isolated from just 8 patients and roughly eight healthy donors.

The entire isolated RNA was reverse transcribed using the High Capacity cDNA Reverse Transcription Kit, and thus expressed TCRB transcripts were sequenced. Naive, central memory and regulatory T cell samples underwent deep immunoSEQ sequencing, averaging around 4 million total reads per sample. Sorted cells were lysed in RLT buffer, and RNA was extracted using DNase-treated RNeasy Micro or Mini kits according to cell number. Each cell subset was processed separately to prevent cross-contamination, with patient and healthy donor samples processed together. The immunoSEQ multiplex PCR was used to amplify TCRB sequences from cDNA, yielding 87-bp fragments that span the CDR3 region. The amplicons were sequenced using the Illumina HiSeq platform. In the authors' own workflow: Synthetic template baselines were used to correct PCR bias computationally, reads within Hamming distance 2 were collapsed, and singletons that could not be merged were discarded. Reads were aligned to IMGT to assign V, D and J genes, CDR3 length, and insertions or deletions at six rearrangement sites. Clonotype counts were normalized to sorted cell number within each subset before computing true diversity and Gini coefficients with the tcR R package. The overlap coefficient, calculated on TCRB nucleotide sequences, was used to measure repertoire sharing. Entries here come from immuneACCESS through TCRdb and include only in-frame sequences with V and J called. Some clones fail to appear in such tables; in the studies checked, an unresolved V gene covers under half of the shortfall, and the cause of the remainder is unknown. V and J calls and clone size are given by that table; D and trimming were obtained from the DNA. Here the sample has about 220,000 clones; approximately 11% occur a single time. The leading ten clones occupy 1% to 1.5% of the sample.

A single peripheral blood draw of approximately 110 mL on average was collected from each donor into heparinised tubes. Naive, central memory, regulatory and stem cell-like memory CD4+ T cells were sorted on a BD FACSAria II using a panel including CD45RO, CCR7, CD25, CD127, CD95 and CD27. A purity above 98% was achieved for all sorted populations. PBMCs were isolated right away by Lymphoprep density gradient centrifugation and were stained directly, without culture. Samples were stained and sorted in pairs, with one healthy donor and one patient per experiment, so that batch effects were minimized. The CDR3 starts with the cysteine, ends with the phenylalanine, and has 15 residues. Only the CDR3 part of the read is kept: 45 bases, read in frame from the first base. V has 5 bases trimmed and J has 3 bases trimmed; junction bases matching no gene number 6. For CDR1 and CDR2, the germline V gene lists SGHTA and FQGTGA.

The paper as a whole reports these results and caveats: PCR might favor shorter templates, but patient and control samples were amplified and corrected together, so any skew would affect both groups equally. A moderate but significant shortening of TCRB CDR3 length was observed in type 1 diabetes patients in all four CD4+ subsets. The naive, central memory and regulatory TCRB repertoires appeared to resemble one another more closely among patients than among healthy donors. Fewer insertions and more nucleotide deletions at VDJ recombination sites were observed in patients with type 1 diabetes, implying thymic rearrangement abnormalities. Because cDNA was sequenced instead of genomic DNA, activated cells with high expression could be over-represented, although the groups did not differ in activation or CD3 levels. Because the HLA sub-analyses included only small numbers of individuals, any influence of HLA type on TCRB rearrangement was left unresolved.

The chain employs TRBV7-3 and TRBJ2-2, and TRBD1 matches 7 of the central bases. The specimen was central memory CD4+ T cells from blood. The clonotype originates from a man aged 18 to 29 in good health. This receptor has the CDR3 CASSDGQVDTGELFF. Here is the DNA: TGTGCCAGCAGCGATGGACAGGTGGACACCGGGGAGCTGTTTTTT.